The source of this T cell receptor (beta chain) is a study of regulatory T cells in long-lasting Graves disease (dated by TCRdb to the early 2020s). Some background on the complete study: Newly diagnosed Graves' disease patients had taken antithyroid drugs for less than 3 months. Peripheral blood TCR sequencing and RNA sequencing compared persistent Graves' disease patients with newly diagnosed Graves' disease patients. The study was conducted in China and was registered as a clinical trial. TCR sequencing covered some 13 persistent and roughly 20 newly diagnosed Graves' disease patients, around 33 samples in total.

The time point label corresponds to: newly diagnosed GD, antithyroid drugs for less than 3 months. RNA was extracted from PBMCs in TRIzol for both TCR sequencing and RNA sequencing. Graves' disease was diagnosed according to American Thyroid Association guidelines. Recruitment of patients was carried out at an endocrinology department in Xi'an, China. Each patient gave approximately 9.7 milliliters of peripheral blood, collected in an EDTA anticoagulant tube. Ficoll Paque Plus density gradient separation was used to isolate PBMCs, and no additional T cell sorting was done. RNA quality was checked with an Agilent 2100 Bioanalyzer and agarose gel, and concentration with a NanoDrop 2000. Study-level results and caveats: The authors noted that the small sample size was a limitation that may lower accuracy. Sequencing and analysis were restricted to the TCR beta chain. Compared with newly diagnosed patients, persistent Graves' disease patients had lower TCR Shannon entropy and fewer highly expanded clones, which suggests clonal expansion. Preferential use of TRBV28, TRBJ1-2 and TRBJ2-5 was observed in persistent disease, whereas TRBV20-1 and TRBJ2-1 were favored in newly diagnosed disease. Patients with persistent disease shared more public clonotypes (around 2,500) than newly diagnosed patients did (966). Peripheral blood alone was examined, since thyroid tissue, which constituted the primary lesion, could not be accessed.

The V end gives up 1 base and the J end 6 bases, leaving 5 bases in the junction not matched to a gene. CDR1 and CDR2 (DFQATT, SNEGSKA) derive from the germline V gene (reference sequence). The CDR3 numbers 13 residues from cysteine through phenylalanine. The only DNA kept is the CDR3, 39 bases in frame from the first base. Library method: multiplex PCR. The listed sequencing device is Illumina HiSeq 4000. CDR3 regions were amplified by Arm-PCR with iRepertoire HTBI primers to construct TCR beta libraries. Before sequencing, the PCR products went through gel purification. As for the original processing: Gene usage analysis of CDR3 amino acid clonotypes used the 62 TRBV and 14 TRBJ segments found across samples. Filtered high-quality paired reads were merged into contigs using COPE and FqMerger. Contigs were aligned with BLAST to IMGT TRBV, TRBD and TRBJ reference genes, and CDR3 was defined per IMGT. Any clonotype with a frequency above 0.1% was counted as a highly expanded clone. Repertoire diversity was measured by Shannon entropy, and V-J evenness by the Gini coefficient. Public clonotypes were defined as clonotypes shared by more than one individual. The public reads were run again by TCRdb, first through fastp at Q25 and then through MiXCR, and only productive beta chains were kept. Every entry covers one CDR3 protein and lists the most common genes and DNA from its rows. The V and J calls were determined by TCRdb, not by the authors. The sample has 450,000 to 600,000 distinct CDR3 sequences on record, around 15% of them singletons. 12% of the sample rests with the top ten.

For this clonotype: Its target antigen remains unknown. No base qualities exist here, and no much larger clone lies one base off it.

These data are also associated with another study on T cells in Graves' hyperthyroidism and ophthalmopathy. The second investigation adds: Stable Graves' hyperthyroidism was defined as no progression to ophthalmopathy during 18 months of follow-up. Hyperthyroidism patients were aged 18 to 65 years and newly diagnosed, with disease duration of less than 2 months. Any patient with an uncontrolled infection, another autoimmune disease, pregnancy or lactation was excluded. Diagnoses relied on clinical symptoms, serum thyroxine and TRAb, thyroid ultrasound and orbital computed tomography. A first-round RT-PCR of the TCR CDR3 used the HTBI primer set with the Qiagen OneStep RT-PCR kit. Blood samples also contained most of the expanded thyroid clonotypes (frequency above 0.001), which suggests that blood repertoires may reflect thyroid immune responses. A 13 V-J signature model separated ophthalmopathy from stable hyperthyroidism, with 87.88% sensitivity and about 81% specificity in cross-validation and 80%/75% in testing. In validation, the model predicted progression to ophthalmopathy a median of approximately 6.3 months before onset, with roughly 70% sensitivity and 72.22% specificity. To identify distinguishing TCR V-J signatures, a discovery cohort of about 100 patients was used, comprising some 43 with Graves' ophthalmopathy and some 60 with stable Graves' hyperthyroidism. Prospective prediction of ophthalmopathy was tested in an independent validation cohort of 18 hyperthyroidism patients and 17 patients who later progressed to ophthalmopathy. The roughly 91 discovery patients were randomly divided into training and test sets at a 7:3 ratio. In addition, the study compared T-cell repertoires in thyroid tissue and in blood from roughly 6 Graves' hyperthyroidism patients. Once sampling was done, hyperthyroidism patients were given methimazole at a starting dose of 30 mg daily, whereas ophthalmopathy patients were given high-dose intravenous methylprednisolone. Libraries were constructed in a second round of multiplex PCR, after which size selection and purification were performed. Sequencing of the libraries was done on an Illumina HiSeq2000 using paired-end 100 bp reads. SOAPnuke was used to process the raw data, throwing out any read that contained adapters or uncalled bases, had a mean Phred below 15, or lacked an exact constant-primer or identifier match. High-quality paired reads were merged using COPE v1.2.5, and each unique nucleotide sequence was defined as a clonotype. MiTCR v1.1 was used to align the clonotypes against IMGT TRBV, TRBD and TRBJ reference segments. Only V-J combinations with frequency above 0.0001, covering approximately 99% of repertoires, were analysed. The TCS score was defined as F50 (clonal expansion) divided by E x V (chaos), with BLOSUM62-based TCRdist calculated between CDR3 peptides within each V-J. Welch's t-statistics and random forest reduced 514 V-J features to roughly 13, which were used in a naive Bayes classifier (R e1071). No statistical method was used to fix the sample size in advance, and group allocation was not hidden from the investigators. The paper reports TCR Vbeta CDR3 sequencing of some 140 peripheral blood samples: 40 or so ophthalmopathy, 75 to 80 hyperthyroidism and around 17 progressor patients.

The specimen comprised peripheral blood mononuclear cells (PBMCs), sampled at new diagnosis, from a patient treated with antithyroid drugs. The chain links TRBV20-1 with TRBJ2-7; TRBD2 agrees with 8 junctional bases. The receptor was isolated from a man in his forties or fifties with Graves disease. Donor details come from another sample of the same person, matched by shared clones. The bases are TGCAGTGCTAGAGCTCCTAGCGGGCGCGAGCAGTACTTC. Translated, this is CSARAPSGREQYF.